What follows are 21 T cell receptor beta chains derived from one specimen sequenced in a study of shared clonotypes between healthy human individuals. The table came from immunoSEQ multiplex PCR; TCRdb's copy has only in-frame clones and leaves some out. The sample has more than 400,000 clones, roughly 95% seen once. Specimen: naive CD4+ T cells sorted from blood. The subset is: CD45RA+ positively selected. The receptor source for this set is a woman aged 25 to 39 in good health.

The chain uses TRBV27 and TRBJ1-4; D gene uncertain. Between the trimmed V and J ends, which lost 0 bases and 7 bases, there was a span of 12 bases. This CDR3 has 15 residues. CDR1 and CDR2 (germline): MNHEY, SMNVEV (reference sequence). CDR3 in amino acids: CASSLSSRIIEKLFF. CDR3 DNA: TGTGCCAGCAGTTTATCGTCGAGGATTATTGAAAAACTGTTTTTT.

The gene calls are TRBV6-5 and TRBJ1-2; tentative D call: TRBD1 (5 bases). V was pared by 6 bases and J by 2 bases, with 13 bases between. Germline assignment: CDR1 MNHEY and CDR2 SVGAGI. CDR3 length equals 14 residues. CDR3 sequence reads: CASRRGRQNYGYTF. The CDR3 nucleotides are TGTGCCAGCAGGCGGGGACGGCAGAACTATGGCTACACCTTC.

J is TRBJ1-5 and V is TRBV19; D uncertain. V was clipped by 9 bases and J by 7 bases, with 22 bases between them. From germline, CDR1 is LNHDA and CDR2 SQIVND (reference sequence). CDR3 length equals 15 residues. DNA for the CDR3: TGTGCCAGCAAAACGGACTTTCGAACTAACCAGCCCCAGCATTTT. Its protein is CASKTDFRTNQPQHF.

A note on this clone: Other nucleotide sequences from this sample produce the same CDR3. This chain links TRBV7-9 with TRBJ2-7; D is uncertain. Germline assignment: CDR1 SEHNR and CDR2 FQNEAQ (reference sequence). This CDR3 comprises 13 residues. V lost 5 bases and J 1 base, leaving 9 bases between the germline ends. The CDR3 sequence: CASSPRVSYEQYF. CDR3 coding DNA: TGTGCCAGCAGCCCACGGGTTTCCTACGAGCAGTACTTC.

The chain employs TRBV10-3 and TRBJ2-7; the D is unclear. CDR3 size: 15 residues. CDR1 ENHRY and CDR2 SYGVKD come from the germline V gene. V lost 2 bases, J lost 7 bases, and 18 bases lay in between. Here the CDR3 DNA reads TGTGCCATCAGTGAGGACGGATATAGTATAGGGGAGCAGTACTTC. This gives the protein CAISEDGYSIGEQYF.

The chain links TRBV5-6 to TRBJ2-7; a weak D match, TRBD2 (6 bases). The CDR3 extends over 16 amino acids. Germline V gene lookup returns CDR1 SGHDT and CDR2 YYEEEE. Between the trimmed V and J ends, which lost 7 bases and 3 bases, there was a span of 23 bases. This chain's CDR3 is CASQAGGGTLFYEQYF. Here the CDR3 DNA reads TGTGCCAGCCAAGCCGGGGGAGGAACCCTTTTCTACGAGCAGTACTTC.

This chain links TRBV28 with TRBJ2-7, with unresolved D. Looked up from germline, CDR1 is MDHEN and CDR2 is SYDVKM. Trimming shortened V by 5 bases and J by 5 bases, and 13 bases separated the two germline ends. The CDR3 is 13 amino acids. CDR3 in amino acids: CASSPWRGHEQYF. As DNA, the CDR3 is TGTGCCAGCAGTCCGTGGCGCGGCCACGAGCAGTACTTC.

This clone was observed a single time. The V gene is TRBV7-9, the J gene TRBJ2-7; 7 bases align to TRBD1. The V and J ends lost 6 bases and 0 bases, in that order; junction bases with no gene match: 8. This CDR3 region has 15 residues. The germline CDR1 and CDR2 sequences are SEHNR and FQNEAQ (reference sequence). CDR3 sequence: CASSFGQASSYEQYF. The CDR3 nucleotides are TGTGCCAGCAGTTTCGGACAGGCGAGCTCCTACGAGCAGTACTTC.

The chain is built from TRBV7-8 and TRBJ2-7; 8 bases are a match to TRBD1. The CDR3 has 14 amino acids. Trimming cost V 1 base and J 6 bases; bases outside gene matches: 5. Germline V lookup: CDR1 SGHVS, CDR2 FQNEAQ. The CDR3 nucleotides are TGTGCCAGCAGCTTAGGGACAGGGTCTTCCGAGCAGTACTTC. As protein: CASSLGTGSSEQYF.

V and J are TRBV27 and TRBJ2-7; 13 bases line up with TRBD2. Germline loops: CDR1 MNHEY, CDR2 SMNVEV (reference sequence). With 5 bases clipped from V and 2 bases from J, the junction kept 3 bases outside the gene matches. This CDR3 spans 15 amino acids. The CDR3 DNA follows: TGTGCCAGCAGTCTAGGACTAGCGGGGGCCTACGAGCAGTACTTC. It yields the protein CASSLGLAGAYEQYF.

This chain links TRBV11-2 with TRBJ2-7; D unresolved. Trimming removed 4 bases at V and 2 bases at J, with 18 bases between. Germline V gene data show CDR1 as SGHAT and CDR2 as FQNNGV. This CDR3 has 16 amino acids. CDR3 region: CASSYLGDGPPYEQYF. The CDR3 nucleotides are TGTGCCAGCAGCTACCTCGGAGACGGACCCCCCTACGAGCAGTACTTC. The variable domain in full, with the rest retrieved from reference TRBV11-2 and TRBJ2-7, is EAGVAQSPRYKIIEKRQSVAFWCNPISGHATLYWYQQILGQGPKLLIQFQNNGVVDDSQLPKDRFSAERLKGVDSTLKIQPAKLEDSAVYLCASSYLGDGPPYEQYFGPGTRLTVT.

This clone was detected once. The sample carries other DNA sequences with the same CDR3. This sequence joins TRBV5-1 and TRBJ2-3; 7 bases line up with TRBD2. The CDR3 length is 15 residues. With 0 bases clipped from V and 0 bases from J, the junction kept 1 base outside the gene matches. Germline CDR1 reads SGHRS; CDR2 reads YFSETQ. The CDR3 region is CASSLAGGSTDTQYF. For the CDR3, the DNA is TGCGCCAGCAGCTTGGCGGGAGGCAGCACAGATACGCAGTATTTT.

This chain joins TRBV27 and TRBJ2-7, with 9 positions matching TRBD2. Germline V CDR1 and CDR2: MNHEY, SMNVEV (reference sequence). V shed 2 bases, J shed 4 bases, and the junction held 6 bases outside the gene matches. The CDR3 runs to 15 residues. The CDR3 spells CASSLIAGEVYEQYF. CDR3 DNA sequence: TGTGCCAGCAGTTTAATAGCGGGAGAGGTTTACGAGCAGTACTTC.

The chain links TRBV6-5 to TRBJ1-2; D possibly corresponds to TRBD1 (5 bases). The CDR3 consists of 14 residues. V was shortened by 4 bases and J by 0 bases, with 9 bases between the two germline ends. CDR1 is MNHEY and CDR2 is SVGAGI in the germline V gene. The CDR3 sequence: CASSWDGSNYGYTF. The CDR3 DNA is TGTGCCAGCAGTTGGGACGGATCTAACTATGGCTACACCTTC.

This rearrangement joins TRBV11-2 to TRBJ2-4; D possibly corresponds to TRBD1 (5 bases). The V end lost 4 bases, the J end lost 6 bases, and 13 bases lay between the germline ends. In germline, CDR1 is SGHAT, CDR2 FQNNGV. The CDR3 spans 14 residues. The CDR3 DNA sequence: TGTGCCAGCAGCTCAGGGATCCCATTAAACATTCAGTACTTC. Translating it yields CASSSGIPLNIQYF.

This chain uses TRBV15 with TRBJ2-2, with 7 bases that match TRBD2. V trimming: 3 bases; J trimming: 0 bases; junction bases outside the gene matches: 10. Germline CDR1 and CDR2: LNHNV and YYDKDF (reference sequence). The CDR3 is 18 residues long. The CDR3 here is CATSRGAGLAANTGELFF. Written as DNA, the CDR3 is TGTGCCACCAGCAGGGGCGCAGGGCTAGCGGCGAACACCGGGGAGCTGTTTTTT.

The J gene is TRBJ1-4, the V gene TRBV28, with 9 bases aligning to TRBD1. CDR1 is MDHEN and CDR2 is SYDVKM in the germline V gene. Trimming removed 6 bases from V and 10 bases from J; junction bases left unmatched: 18. The CDR3 is 17 amino acids. CDR3 in amino acids: CASRPQGAGLARGKLFF. The CDR3 region has the DNA TGTGCCAGCAGGCCACAGGGGGCCGGACTGGCACGTGGAAAACTGTTTTTT.

This clone was recorded only once. V is TRBV5-4 and J is TRBJ2-7; 7 nucleotides line up with TRBD2. Germline lookup yields CDR1 SGHNT and CDR2 YYREEE (reference sequence). The V and J ends lost 1 base and 4 bases, in that order; junction bases with no gene match: 11. CDR3 length: 16 amino acids. DNA of the CDR3: TGTGCCAGCAGCTTGCGAGCACCGGGGGGAGGGTACGAGCAGTACTTC. Encoded protein: CASSLRAPGGGYEQYF. Variable domain in full (rest from reference TRBV5-4 and TRBJ2-7): ETGVTQSPTHLIKTRGQQVTLRCSSQSGHNTVSWYQQALGQGPQFIFQYYREEENGRGNFPPRFSGLQFPNYSSELNVNALELDDSALYLCASSLRAPGGGYEQYFGPGTRLTVT.

This chain links TRBV5-4 with TRBJ2-1, with D possibly being TRBD2 (6 bases). V was cut by 7 bases and J by 0 bases, with 11 bases left in between. The germline CDR1 and CDR2 sequences are SGHNT and YYREEE (reference sequence). This CDR3 region has 14 residues. The CDR3 sequence is CASRLVSSYNEQFF. The CDR3 nucleotides read TGTGCCAGCCGACTAGTTAGCTCCTACAATGAGCAGTTCTTC.

This clone showed up just once. The chain carries TRBV27 and TRBJ2-7; 11 bases match TRBD1. V gave up 5 bases and J gave up 4 bases; unmatched junction bases: 7. The CDR3 sequence is 15 residues long. Per germline, CDR1 MNHEY and CDR2 SMNVEV (reference sequence). In DNA, the CDR3 is TGTGCCAGCAGTACCACCGGGACAGGGGGTTACGAGCAGTACTTC. The encoded protein is CASSTTGTGGYEQYF.

The V gene is TRBV27, the J gene TRBJ1-5; a weak D match, TRBD1 (6 bases). CDR3 length: 16 residues. Between the trimmed V and J ends, which lost 5 bases and 7 bases, there was a span of 21 bases. The germline V gene has CDR1 MNHEY and CDR2 SMNVEV (reference sequence). Written as DNA, the CDR3 is TGTGCCAGCAGTCCGAGTGCGCGGACAGCCCGGCAGCCCCAGCATTTT. It codes for CASSPSARTARQPQHF.